This T cell receptor (beta chain) was documented in a study of identical twins (dated by TCRdb to the mid-2010s). For the study in its entirety: TCR alpha and beta repertoires from monozygotic twins, unrelated adults of various ages and cord blood were deep-sequenced to test whether fetal clonotypes persist. To rule out contamination, the twin experiments were replicated at different times with different library preparation protocols.

On the study overall, not on this receptor specifically: Abundant cord blood beta clonotypes carried fewer insertions; young adult naive repertoires showed a weaker similar trend, while memory repertoires showed none. Compared with coincidental sharing between unrelated individuals, an excess of low generation-probability sequences was observed among out-of-frame TCR alpha sequences shared between twins. Zero-insertion analyses could be partly confounded by invariant T cells such as MAIT and iNKT, although diverse VJ usage argued against such confounding for most clonotypes. Because the same donors could not be followed over many years, the conclusions depended on cross-sectional statistical analysis. The excess sharing between twins in beta out-of-frame sequences was weaker because fewer shared sequences reduced the signal-to-noise ratio. Out-of-frame TCR alpha sharing in monozygotic twins was systematically underestimated by recombination models, whereas sharing between unrelated individuals was in agreement with the recombination models.

Inclusive of the bounding cysteine and phenylalanine, the CDR3 is 15 residues long. Only CDR3 DNA remains: 45 bases, in frame from the first base. Trimming accounts for 4 bases at V and 3 bases at J, while the number of junction bases matched to no gene is 6. The CDR1 and CDR2 encoded by the germline V gene are MNHNS and SASEGT. Receptor libraries were prepared by 5' RACE. These reads were obtained on an Illumina HiSeq 2000. Template switching added a universal primer binding site, and the final cDNA carried a unique molecular identifier that allowed TCR cDNA molecules to be counted accurately. Specific primers in the conserved constant-segment region were used to synthesize first-strand cDNA for the TCR alpha and beta chains. Each cDNA library was double barcoded, with a SMART-Mk sample barcode plus Illumina barcodes, to control for contamination. Two successive PCR steps introduced TruSeq adapter sequences along with Illumina sample barcodes. The Illumina HiSeq platform was used with custom primers to sequence TCR alpha and beta cDNA libraries. On the study's bioinformatics: MiGEC was used to process raw reads and extract unique molecular identifiers, and MiXCR was used to find CDR3 positions. Recombination models were inferred per individual with the repgenHMM and IGoR tools using an EM algorithm. The tcR package in R was used for shared clonotype analysis, with sharing normalized by the product of cloneset sizes. Out-of-frame nonproductive sequences were analyzed to study raw recombination free of thymic and clonal selection effects. TCRdb reran the public reads through fastp at Q25 and MiXCR, keeping productive beta chains. Merged by CDR3 protein, the rows form single entries marked with the most common genes and DNA. These V and J calls derive from TCRdb rather than the authors' analysis. Across this sample there are 1.5 million or so distinct CDR3 sequences, with 25% to 35% seen only once. The ten top clones hold around 0.25% of the sample.

Only healthy Caucasian donors were included. About this clonotype itself: What this receptor recognizes is not known. Base quality data are lacking; no much larger clone is found one base away.

The sequence links TRBV6-1 to TRBJ2-4, and TRBD2 aligns with 7 junction nucleotides. This TCR derives from a newborn girl in good health. Sequencing was performed on cord blood. The CDR3 amino acid sequence is: CASSAGLRGKNIQYF. The base sequence is TGTGCCAGCAGTGCGGGACTACGGGGCAAAAACATTCAGTACTTC.